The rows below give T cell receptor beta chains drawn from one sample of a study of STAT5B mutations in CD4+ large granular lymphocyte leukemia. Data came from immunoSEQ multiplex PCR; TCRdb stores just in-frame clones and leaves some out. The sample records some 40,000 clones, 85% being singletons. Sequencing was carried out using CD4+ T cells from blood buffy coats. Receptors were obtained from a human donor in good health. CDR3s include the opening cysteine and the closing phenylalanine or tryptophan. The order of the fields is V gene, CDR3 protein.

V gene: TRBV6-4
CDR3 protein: CASSPSGGNTEAFF

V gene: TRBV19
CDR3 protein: CASSIAFRNQPQHF

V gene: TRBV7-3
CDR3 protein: CASSPDRGGDTQYF

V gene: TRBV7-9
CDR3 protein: CASSLGVGAFSYEQYF

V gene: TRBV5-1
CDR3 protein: CASSSGARGETQYF

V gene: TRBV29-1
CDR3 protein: CSVAGLAGRLYEQYF

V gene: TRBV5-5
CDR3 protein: CASSLGQGAWSNQPQHF

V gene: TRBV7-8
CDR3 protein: CASSFDRVSSFYGYTF

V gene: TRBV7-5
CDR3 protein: CARMGRTNEKLFF

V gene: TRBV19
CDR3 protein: CASSFQDAYVGYGYTF

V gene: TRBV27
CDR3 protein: CASSSNGANVLTF

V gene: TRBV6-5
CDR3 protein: CASSSTGMVRTEAFF

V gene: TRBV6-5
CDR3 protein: CASSYPNPYNEQFF

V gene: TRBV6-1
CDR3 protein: CASSEFRQATYEQYF

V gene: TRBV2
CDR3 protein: CASSWSPHQPQHF

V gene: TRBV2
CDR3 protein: CAAGEGTQYF

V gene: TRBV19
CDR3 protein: CASTEGAVGTGELFF

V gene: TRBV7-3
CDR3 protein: CASSGGGLNTEAFF

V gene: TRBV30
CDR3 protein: CAWTADYATQYF

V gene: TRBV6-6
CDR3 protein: CASSPIRGTEAFF

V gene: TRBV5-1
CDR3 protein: CASSQGGVRETQYF

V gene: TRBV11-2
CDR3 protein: CASSLGLALALAKNIQYF

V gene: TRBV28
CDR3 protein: CASSPATGGWGNQPQHF

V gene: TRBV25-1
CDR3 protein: CASSVGGLSANSPLHF

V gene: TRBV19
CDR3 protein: CASTLGTGSGYTF

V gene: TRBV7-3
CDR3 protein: CASSLGQGFGEQFF

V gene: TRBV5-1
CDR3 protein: CASSLRGAADTQYF

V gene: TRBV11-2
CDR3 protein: CASSPAGRGELFF

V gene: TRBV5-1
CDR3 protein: CASSRGQNYGYTF

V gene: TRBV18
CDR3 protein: CASSPPEFLNTEAFF

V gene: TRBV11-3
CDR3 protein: CASSFSGTSGAEQYF

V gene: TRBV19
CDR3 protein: CASSIGISDEQFF